This T cell receptor (beta chain) was captured in a study of blood T cell repertoires in COVID-19. Authors' data handling: Reference gene primer amplification gave nucleated cell count estimates. Sequencing was performed with immunoSEQ multiplex PCR; in TCRdb, only in-frame clones are kept and a portion is missing. That table furnishes V, J and clone size, whereas the DNA furnished D and trimming. The sample records about 25,000 clones, more than 65% being singletons. The CDR3 length is 16 residues. V was pared by 1 base and J by 3 bases, with 6 bases of the junction left unmatched. The germline gives CDR1 SGHAT, CDR2 FQDESV (reference sequence).

The chain has TRBV11-1 and TRBJ2-7; 10 bases are a match to TRBD1. Material for sequencing was peripheral blood. The TCR comes from a man aged 50-60 years with active or convalescent COVID-19. The CDR3, as DNA: TGTGCCAGCAGCTTAGTTGGGACAGGGGCCGGCTACGAGCAGTACTTC. As protein: CASSLVGTGAGYEQYF.